One sample yielded the 21 T cell receptor beta chains listed below, sequenced in a study of OX40 agonist ivuxolimab in advanced cancers. The data were produced by immunoSEQ multiplex PCR, yet TCRdb's version contains in-frame clones alone and is incomplete. In the table there are approximately 60,000 clones, roughly 80% of which are singletons. This material consisted of CD4+ or CD8+ T cells sorted from blood, taken in a trial of the OX40 agonist ivuxolimab. The receptors originated from an adult with an advanced solid tumor such as melanoma, head and neck, liver or kidney cancer.

This clone was counted between two and nine times. The chain links TRBV6-4 to TRBJ2-1, with 10 positions matching TRBD2. The CDR3 is 14 residues long. Germline loops: CDR1 MRHNA, CDR2 SNTAGT. The V and J ends lost 4 bases and 4 bases, in that order; junction bases with no gene match: 1. The DNA of the CDR3 is TGTGCCAGCAGTGTACTAGCGGGATACAATGAGCAGTTCTTC. This encodes CASSVLAGYNEQFF.

The chain couples TRBV5-6 to TRBJ1-5, with D tentatively TRBD1 (6 bases). Looked up from germline, CDR1 is SGHDT and CDR2 is YYEEEE. The CDR3 has 16 residues. V lost 2 bases, J lost 2 bases, and 14 bases lay in between. CDR3 amino acids: CASSFGGLVGNQPQHF. CDR3 sequence (DNA): TGTGCCAGCAGCTTCGGGGGGCTAGTTGGCAATCAGCCCCAGCATTTT.

The CDR3 region has the DNA TGTGCCAGTAGTATAGAGACTTTTGTGACAGGTGCATCAGATGGCTACACCTTC. This encodes CASSIETFVTGASDGYTF. This rearrangement joins TRBV19 to TRBJ1-2; D may be TRBD1 (6 bases). Trimming left V 0 bases short and J 6 bases short, with 23 bases between. This CDR3 comprises 18 residues. Germline CDR1 is LNHDA and CDR2 is SQIVND (reference sequence).

V usage is TRBV9 and J usage is TRBJ2-3; D gene unclear. Germline lookup yields CDR1 SGDLS and CDR2 YYNGEE. V gave up 0 bases and J gave up 0 bases, with 11 bases separating them. The CDR3 loop spans 16 amino acids. The CDR3 nucleotides read TGTGCCAGCAGCGTAGAGGTGGCTCGTAGCACAGATACGCAGTATTTT. Its translation is CASSVEVARSTDTQYF. The full variable domain, rest sourced from reference TRBV9 and TRBJ2-3, is DSGVTQTPKHLITATGQRVTLRCSPRSGDLSVYWYQQSLDQGLQFLIQYYNGEERAKGNILERFSAQQFPDLHSELNLSSLELGDSALYFCASSVEVARSTDTQYFGPGTRLTVL.

V gene TRBV14 combines with J gene TRBJ2-2; D is possibly TRBD2 (5 bases). Trimming shortened V by 5 bases and J by 4 bases, and 14 bases separated the two germline ends. The CDR3 totals 15 residues. The germline V gene encodes CDR1 SGHDN and CDR2 FVKESK. The CDR3 loop is CASSTQAGPTGELFF. The DNA of the CDR3 is TGTGCCAGCAGCACCCAGGCGGGCCCCACCGGGGAGCTGTTTTTT.

The V and J genes are TRBV10-3 and TRBJ2-7; D gene unclear. Per the germline V gene, CDR1 is ENHRY and CDR2 is SYGVKD. Deletions cut 2 bases from V and 6 bases from J, with 20 bases between. The CDR3 sequence is 16 residues long. CDR3 region: CAISERDGPLDGEQYF. CDR3 DNA: TGTGCCATCAGTGAGAGAGATGGGCCACTGGATGGCGAGCAGTACTTC.

The chain joins TRBV11-3 to TRBJ1-1; maybe TRBD1 (6 bases). Germline V lookup: CDR1 SGHNT, CDR2 YENEEA. V was shortened by 4 bases and J by 10 bases, with 10 bases between the two germline ends. CDR3 length equals 11 residues. CDR3 sequence reads: CASSYREAAFF. The DNA of the CDR3 is TGTGCCAGCAGCTACAGGGAGGCAGCTTTCTTT.

V is TRBV9 and J is TRBJ2-6, with D hard to call. V was pared by 4 bases and J by 0 bases, with 8 bases between. The CDR3 consists of 15 residues. The V gene's germline CDR1 is SGDLS and CDR2 YYNGEE. The CDR3 is CASSRRTSGANVLTF. The CDR3 DNA is TGTGCCAGCAGCCGACGGACCTCTGGGGCCAACGTCCTGACTTTC. The full variable domain, its missing parts supplied by reference TRBV9 and TRBJ2-6, is DSGVTQTPKHLITATGQRVTLRCSPRSGDLSVYWYQQSLDQGLQFLIQYYNGEERAKGNILERFSAQQFPDLHSELNLSSLELGDSALYFCASSRRTSGANVLTFGAGSRLTVL.

This clone appeared a single time. The rearrangement uses TRBV9 and TRBJ1-1; possible D gene TRBD1, 5 bases. Germline assignment: CDR1 SGDLS and CDR2 YYNGEE. The CDR3 length is 14 residues. Trimming removed 4 bases from V and 2 bases from J, with 12 bases in between. CDR3 protein: CASSPSGSNTEAFF. The CDR3 DNA follows: TGTGCCAGCAGCCCCTCAGGGAGCAACACTGAAGCTTTCTTT.

The rearrangement uses TRBV11-2 and TRBJ1-2; the D gene is possibly TRBD1 (5 bases). The CDR3 length is 13 residues. The germline gives CDR1 SGHAT, CDR2 FQNNGV. Trimming pared 0 bases from V and 4 bases from J, leaving 6 bases between. The CDR3 DNA reads TGTGCCAGCAGCTTAGACAGGGCCTATGGCTACACCTTC. It specifies CASSLDRAYGYTF.

This clone was found once. The V gene is TRBV11-2, the J gene TRBJ1-5, with 7 positions matching TRBD1. The ends lost 5 bases at V and 1 base at J; junction bases unmatched: 11. Looked up from germline, CDR1 is SGHAT and CDR2 is FQNNGV. The CDR3 covers 17 residues. As DNA, the CDR3 is TGTGCCAGCAGCGGACCCGACAGGGCAATAAGCAATCAGCCCCAGCATTTT. As protein: CASSGPDRAISNQPQHF. The whole variable domain, remainder taken from reference TRBV11-2 and TRBJ1-5, is EAGVAQSPRYKIIEKRQSVAFWCNPISGHATLYWYQQILGQGPKLLIQFQNNGVVDDSQLPKDRFSAERLKGVDSTLKIQPAKLEDSAVYLCASSGPDRAISNQPQHFGDGTRLSIL.

V usage is TRBV7-3 and J usage is TRBJ2-1; 8 bases agree with TRBD2. Germline lookup yields CDR1 SGHTA and CDR2 FQGTGA. The trim removed 4 bases at V and 4 bases at J, leaving 12 bases unmatched. The CDR3 runs 17 residues. CDR3 DNA: TGTGCCAGCAGCTGGGTTGGGGCTAGCGGGCGGTACAATGAGCAGTTCTTC. Protein: CASSWVGASGRYNEQFF.

V gene TRBV11-3 combines with J gene TRBJ2-7, with D hard to call. V was pared by 0 bases and J by 6 bases, with 12 bases between. Germline CDR1 SGHNT, CDR2 YENEEA. The CDR3 consists of 14 residues. Here the CDR3 reads CASSLEVGTGEQYF. The CDR3 nucleotides are TGTGCCAGCAGCTTAGAGGTGGGTACCGGCGAGCAGTACTTC.

The rearrangement joins TRBV7-3 to TRBJ2-3; 7 bases align to TRBD1. Trimming cost V 3 bases and J 6 bases; bases outside gene matches: 3. The CDR3 spans 13 residues. Germline loops: CDR1 SGHTA, CDR2 FQGTGA. CDR3 loop: CASSLTGLDTQYF. The CDR3 coding sequence is TGTGCCAGCAGCTTGACAGGGTTGGATACGCAGTATTTT. Together with reference TRBV7-3 and TRBJ2-3, the CDR3 gives the full variable domain: GAGVSQTPSNKVTEKGKYVELRCDPISGHTALYWYRQSLGQGPEFLIYFQGTGAADDSGLPNDRFFAVRPEGSVSTLKIQRTERGDSAVYLCASSLTGLDTQYFGPGTRLTVL.

The V and J genes are TRBV5-1 and TRBJ2-5, with 8 bases matching TRBD2. The length of the CDR3 is 15 residues. The V gene's germline CDR1 is SGHRS and CDR2 YFSETQ. Unmatched junction bases numbered 10, after V lost 4 bases and J lost 5 bases. Here the CDR3 reads CASSALAGFSETQYF. The CDR3, as DNA: TGCGCCAGCAGCGCCCTAGCGGGCTTCTCGGAGACCCAGTACTTC.

J is TRBJ1-1 and V is TRBV7-9; D not certain. Between the trimmed V and J ends, which lost 2 bases and 4 bases, there was a span of 8 bases. The CDR3 extends over 13 amino acids. Germline V gene data show CDR1 as SEHNR and CDR2 as FQNEAQ (reference sequence). DNA of the CDR3: TGTGCCAGCAGCTTAAAAGGGAGCACTGAAGCTTTCTTT. Translating gives CASSLKGSTEAFF.

V gene TRBV27 combines with J gene TRBJ2-2; a weak D match, TRBD2 (5 bases). This CDR3 is 13 amino acids long. The germline CDR1 and CDR2 sequences are MNHEY and SMNVEV (reference sequence). Trimming pared 2 bases from V and 7 bases from J, leaving 8 bases between. The CDR3 DNA follows: TGTGCCAGCAGTTTAGCGGGCGTCGGGGAGCTGTTTTTT. Amino acid sequence: CASSLAGVGELFF.

V and J are TRBV21-1 and TRBJ1-3; the table's D call, TRBD1, has no DNA check behind it. TRBV21-1 is a recognized pseudogene. The CDR3 covers 15 residues. The CDR3 nucleotides are TGTGCCAGCAGCAAAGGGCCGACAACTGGAAACACCATATATTTT. Translating gives CASSKGPTTGNTIYF.

DNA of the CDR3: TGTGCCAGCAGCCTGACAGGGGGTCCCACAGATACGCAGTATTTT. Its protein product is CASSLTGGPTDTQYF. V and J are TRBV7-3 and TRBJ2-3; 9 bases line up with TRBD1. This CDR3 is built from 15 residues. Trimming cost V 5 bases and J 2 bases; bases outside gene matches: 5. Germline V gives CDR1 SGHTA, CDR2 FQGTGA.

Here the CDR3 reads CASSPPELVNSPLHF. For the CDR3, the DNA is TGTGCCAGCAGCCCACCTGAACTGGTTAATTCACCCCTCCACTTT. The rearrangement uses TRBV6-6 and TRBJ1-6; D is unclear. CDR3 size: 15 residues. V lost 6 bases and J lost 6, with 15 bases in between. Germline CDR1 is MNHNY and CDR2 is SVGAGI (reference sequence).

The chain links TRBV6-1 to TRBJ2-7; no reliable D call. The CDR3 extends over 12 amino acids. The V gene lost 2 bases and the J gene lost 2 bases, with 4 bases spanning the gap. Germline CDR1 is MNHNS and CDR2 is SASEGT. DNA for the CDR3: TGTGCCAGCAGTGAAACTACCTACGAGCAGTACTTC. Residues: CASSETTYEQYF.